These 9 T cell receptor beta chains came from one sample sequenced in a study of blood T cell repertoires in COVID-19. The table came from immunoSEQ multiplex PCR; TCRdb's copy has only in-frame clones and leaves some out. In the table there are approximately 90,000 clones, around 84% of which are singletons. What was sequenced was peripheral blood. These receptors were taken from a man older than 75 with acute or convalescent COVID-19.

This rearrangement joins TRBV29-1 to TRBJ1-1, with D maybe TRBD1 (6 bases). The CDR3 is made up of 14 amino acids. The V end was cut by 4 bases, the J end by 5 bases, with 17 bases between. Germline CDR1 is SQVTM and CDR2 is ANQGSEA. The CDR3 DNA reads as TGCAGCGTTGGTCAGGGGTTTCATGGGACTGAAGCTTTCTTT. This gives the protein CSVGQGFHGTEAFF. The full variable domain, its missing parts supplied by reference TRBV29-1 and TRBJ1-1, is SAVISQKPSRDICQRGTSLTIQCQVDSQVTMMFWYRQQPGQSLTLIATANQGSEATYESGFVIDKFPISRPNLTFSTLTVSNMSPEDSSIYLCSVGQGFHGTEAFFGQGTRLTVV.

The chain couples TRBV19 to TRBJ1-5, with 7 bases aligning to TRBD1. CDR3 size: 14 residues. Per the germline V gene, CDR1 is LNHDA and CDR2 is SQIVND (reference sequence). V lost 8 bases and J lost 6; bases outside the gene matches: 10. CDR3 amino acids: CASSMAGGIQPQHF. CDR3 bases: TGTGCCAGTTCAATGGCAGGGGGGATTCAGCCCCAGCATTTT.

The CDR3 region is CASSVFSEKETQYF. CDR3 sequence (DNA): TGTGCCAGCAGCGTCTTTTCCGAGAAAGAGACCCAGTACTTC. The chain links TRBV9 to TRBJ2-5; D remains unclear. Germline CDR1 reads SGDLS; CDR2 reads YYNGEE. The CDR3 spans 14 residues. With 2 bases removed from V and 3 bases from J, the gap between germline ends came to 11 bases.

The V gene is TRBV18, the J gene TRBJ1-2, with D possibly being TRBD1 (5 bases). CDR1 and CDR2 (germline): KGHSH, LQKENI. V lost 2 bases and J 2 bases, leaving 12 bases between the germline ends. The CDR3 extends over 15 amino acids. The CDR3 nucleotides are TGTGCCAGCTCACCAGAACTACAGGAAAACTATGGCTACACCTTC. This gives the protein CASSPELQENYGYTF.

The chain joins TRBV6-4 to TRBJ2-7, with 10 nucleotides matching TRBD2. From germline, CDR1 is MRHNA and CDR2 SNTAGT. Trimming removed 0 bases from V and 7 bases from J; junction bases left unmatched: 6. The CDR3 is 15 residues long. CDR3 sequence: CASSDSEREGKEQYF. The CDR3 DNA reads TGTGCCAGCAGTGACTCGGAGCGGGAGGGTAAAGAGCAGTACTTC.

The chain recombines TRBV18 with TRBJ1-2; D remains ambiguous. The V and J ends lost 1 base and 3 bases respectively, with 6 bases between them. The CDR3 has 13 amino acids. Per the germline V gene, CDR1 is KGHSH and CDR2 is LQKENI. The CDR3 loop is CASSPRRDYGYTF. The CDR3, as DNA: TGTGCCAGCTCACCACGGAGGGACTATGGCTACACCTTC.

The CDR3 loop reads CATVTGGRLAGEQFF. The CDR3 region has the DNA TGTGCTACTGTGACGGGGGGAAGACTAGCGGGTGAGCAGTTCTTC. This chain uses TRBV19 with TRBJ2-1, with 10 nucleotides matching TRBD2. CDR1 and CDR2 (germline): LNHDA, SQIVND (reference sequence). The CDR3 is 15 amino acids.

J is TRBJ2-5 and V is TRBV30; D gene ambiguous. The CDR3 sequence is 14 residues long. CDR1 and CDR2 (germline): GTSNPN, SVGIG (reference sequence). V lost 2 bases and J lost 2, with 12 bases in between. CDR3 sequence: CAWSTRGVQETQYF. The CDR3, as DNA: TGTGCCTGGAGTACCAGAGGCGTTCAAGAGACCCAGTACTTC.

The chain couples TRBV6-5 to TRBJ2-7, with 7 bases identical to TRBD1. This CDR3 comprises 15 residues. In germline, CDR1 is MNHEY, CDR2 SVGAGI. V lost 6 bases and J lost 7; bases outside the gene matches: 15. The CDR3 reads CASSTSRGLVLEQYF. In DNA form, the CDR3 reads TGTGCCAGCAGCACAAGCAGGGGGTTGGTCCTAGAGCAGTACTTC.